This T cell receptor (beta chain) is drawn from a study of CD8 T cells in ankylosing spondylitis. This CDR3 has 15 residues. With 3 bases clipped from V and 7 bases from J, the junction kept 8 bases outside the gene matches. Germline V gives CDR1 SGHTA, CDR2 FQGNSA. Many counts were recorded for this clonotype. TCRdb used MiXCR to reprocess the 5' RACE reads, holding one entry per CDR3 protein. Here the sample spans approximately 150,000 distinct CDR3 sequences, around 32% being singletons. V gene TRBV7-2 combines with J gene TRBJ2-1, with 8 positions matching TRBD1. This TCR came from a male donor with ankylosing spondylitis. Sequenced input: synovial fluid, either unsorted or a sorted T cell fraction (not recorded which). The CDR3 coding sequence is TGTGCCAGCAGCTTCGACAGGGGCAGGGAGAATGAGCAGTTCTTC. Encoded protein: CASSFDRGRENEQFF.